This T cell receptor beta chain was identified in a study of blood T cell repertoires in COVID-19. Overall study context: COVID-19 samples, acute and convalescent, were from the United States, Italy and Spain. The analysed material was cDNA or gDNA that came from T cells, B-cell-depleted T cells, or PBMCs.

This CDR3 is 15 amino acids long. CDR1 and CDR2 from the germline V gene are MDHEN and SYDVKM. V lost 3 bases, J lost 4 bases, and 13 bases lay in between. Authors' analysis steps: Estimation of nucleated cell counts relied on the amplification of reference gene primers. Assay used: immunoSEQ multiplex PCR; TCRdb lists only in-frame clones, some missing. D and trimming were read from the DNA, whereas the V and J calls and clone size are those reported in that table. Among roughly 200,000 clones, around 83% were seen once, and the ten largest hold over 1.5%. This clone showed up just once. What was sequenced was peripheral blood. This receptor was identified in a human donor in a cohort sampled during active COVID-19. This chain connects TRBV28 to TRBJ1-5; the D gene is possibly TRBD1 (6 bases). In DNA form, the CDR3 reads TGTGCCAGCAGTTTTTCAGGGGTTGGTAATCAGCCCCAGCATTTT. Amino acids: CASSFSGVGNQPQHF.